The 16 T cell receptor beta chains given below trace back to one sample, sequenced in a study of neoadjuvant anti-PD-1 for oral cavity cancer. Sample time point: after neoadjuvant nivolumab, at surgical resection. TCRdb's table, derived via immunoSEQ multiplex PCR, lists solely in-frame clones and lacks some. The sample has around 24,000 clones; under 30% are singletons. Sequencing was performed on tumor tissue, taken after nivolumab (anti-PD-1) treatment. These receptors were obtained from a person between 40 and 79 years old with oral cavity squamous cell carcinoma.

This clone was observed a handful of times. This chain uses TRBV15 with TRBJ2-7, with TRBD1 identical over 7 bases. Germline loops: CDR1 LNHNV, CDR2 YYDKDF (reference sequence). V lost 8 bases and J lost 0; bases outside the gene matches: 10. The length of the CDR3 is 15 residues. CDR3 bases: TGTGCCACCGTAGGAACTACAGGGGACTCCTACGAGCAGTACTTC. Its protein is CATVGTTGDSYEQYF.

This clone was seen a handful of times. The chain combines TRBV30 with TRBJ1-2; 7 bases are shared with TRBD1. V shed 5 bases, J shed 4 bases, and the junction held 10 bases outside the gene matches. The CDR3 consists of 14 residues. In germline, CDR1 is GTSNPN, CDR2 SVGIG (reference sequence). DNA of the CDR3: TGTGCCTGGGGACAGGAGACGGATGGCTATGGCTACACCTTC. Residues: CAWGQETDGYGYTF.

The genes are TRBV5-1 and TRBJ2-1; D is possibly TRBD2 (6 bases). Germline lookup yields CDR1 SGHRS and CDR2 YFSETQ. The CDR3 runs to 15 residues. V lost 0 bases and J lost 8, with 15 bases in between. CDR3 DNA sequence: TGCGCCAGCAGCTTGGTAGCGGCTCGAGCCGATGAGCAGTTCTTC. Its protein is CASSLVAARADEQFF.

The chain carries TRBV30 and TRBJ2-7; D gene uncertain. V shed 2 bases and J shed 3 bases, with 14 bases lying between them. The germline V gene has CDR1 GTSNPN and CDR2 SVGIG (reference sequence). The CDR3 totals 14 residues. The CDR3 spells CAWSSNSGYYEQYF. The CDR3 DNA reads TGTGCCTGGAGTAGCAACAGTGGCTACTACGAGCAGTACTTC. Based on the CDR3 plus reference TRBV30 and TRBJ2-7, the full variable domain is SQTIHQWPATLVQPVGSPLSLECTVEGTSNPNLYWYRQAAGRGLQLLFYSVGIGQISSEVPQNLSASRPQDRQFILSSKKLLLSDSGFYLCAWSSNSGYYEQYFGPGTRLTVT.

This clone is medium-sized in the sample. The chain carries TRBV4-2 and TRBJ2-1; D perhaps matches TRBD1 (6 bases). This CDR3 contains 14 residues. V lost 0 bases, J lost 3 bases, and 6 bases lay in between. Germline lookup yields CDR1 LGHNA and CDR2 YNFKEQ. This CDR3 reads CASSQEDSYNEQFF. The CDR3 DNA reads TGTGCCAGCAGCCAAGAGGACAGCTACAATGAGCAGTTCTTC.

V gene TRBV28 combines with J gene TRBJ1-2; no clear D gene. From germline, CDR1 is MDHEN and CDR2 SYDVKM. The CDR3 loop spans 11 amino acids. Trimming took 3 bases from V and 7 from J, leaving 6 bases between them. This chain's CDR3 is CASSFHSGYTF. CDR3 coding DNA: TGTGCCAGCAGTTTTCACTCTGGCTACACCTTC.

The chain recombines TRBV5-6 with TRBJ1-4; TRBD1 agrees at 8 bases. Looked up from germline, CDR1 is SGHDT and CDR2 is YYEEEE. The CDR3 has 17 amino acids. Trimming took 1 base from V and 6 from J; bases not matched to a gene: 11. CDR3: CASSLRFRDRQDEKLFF. The CDR3 nucleotides read TGTGCCAGCAGCTTGAGGTTCCGGGACAGGCAGGATGAAAAACTGTTTTTT.

The chain is built from TRBV29-1 and TRBJ1-2, with 9 bases aligning to TRBD1. V lost 4 bases to trimming and J lost 4 bases; unmatched junction nucleotides: 7. Per the germline V gene, CDR1 is SQVTM and CDR2 is ANQGSEA. There are 14 residues in the CDR3. Here the CDR3 reads CSVVQQGAGYGYTF. In DNA, the CDR3 is TGCAGCGTTGTGCAACAGGGGGCCGGCTATGGCTACACCTTC. Combining the CDR3 with reference TRBV29-1 and TRBJ1-2 gives the whole variable domain SAVISQKPSRDICQRGTSLTIQCQVDSQVTMMFWYRQQPGQSLTLIATANQGSEATYESGFVIDKFPISRPNLTFSTLTVSNMSPEDSSIYLCSVVQQGAGYGYTFGSGTRLTVV.

This clone turned up a few times. The chain employs TRBV18 and TRBJ2-5; 10 bases are a match to TRBD2. This CDR3 comprises 16 residues. The trim removed 3 bases at V and 5 bases at J, leaving 9 bases unmatched. Germline V CDR1 and CDR2: KGHSH, LQKENI. The CDR3 bases are TGTGCCAGCTCACCTCGCCTAGCGGGAGTCGGGGAGACCCAGTACTTC. This sequence encodes CASSPRLAGVGETQYF.

This clone occurred a few times. The V gene is TRBV6-1, the J gene TRBJ2-5; possibly TRBD2 for D (5 bases). CDR1 MNHNS and CDR2 SASEGT come from the germline V gene. There are 15 residues in the CDR3. With 3 bases removed from V and 5 bases from J, the gap between germline ends came to 16 bases. In DNA form, the CDR3 reads TGTGCCAGCAGTGACTATGTGATAACGGGGGAGACCCAGTACTTC. Amino acids: CASSDYVITGETQYF.

This clone was observed a handful of times. The chain recombines TRBV27 with TRBJ2-3; 8 nucleotides match TRBD2. With V trimmed by 4 bases and J by 3 bases, 3 bases remained unmatched. Germline lookup yields CDR1 MNHEY and CDR2 SMNVEV (reference sequence). The CDR3 covers 14 residues. CDR3 bases: TGTGCCAGCAGTTGGGGACTAGGAACAGATACGCAGTATTTT. It encodes CASSWGLGTDTQYF.

V gene TRBV28 combines with J gene TRBJ2-7; no clear D. The germline gives CDR1 MDHEN, CDR2 SYDVKM. This CDR3 is 13 amino acids long. Trimming left V 3 bases short and J 3 bases short, with 9 bases between. The CDR3 nucleotides read TGTGCCAGCAGTTTTGGCAGCGTCTACGAGCAGTACTTC. Residues: CASSFGSVYEQYF.

This clone showed up just a few times. This rearrangement joins TRBV7-9 to TRBJ2-1; 10 bases are shared with TRBD1. V was clipped by 3 bases and J by 9 bases; unmatched bases: 5. From germline, CDR1 is SEHNR and CDR2 FQNEAQ (reference sequence). CDR3 length: 14 amino acids. Written as DNA, the CDR3 is TGTGCCAGCAGCTTGGGACAGGGGAACGGTGAGCAGTTCTTC. Amino acid sequence: CASSLGQGNGEQFF.

This clone has just a few counts. V is TRBV7-9 and J is TRBJ1-1; no firm D call. This CDR3 spans 12 amino acids. The germline V and J ends were trimmed by 7 bases and 10 bases, with 16 bases remaining between them. Germline CDR1 SEHNR, CDR2 FQNEAQ (reference sequence). The CDR3 sequence is CASTRTENGAFF. Written as DNA, the CDR3 is TGTGCCAGCACTAGAACGGAGAACGGAGCTTTCTTT.

The chain has TRBV5-5 and TRBJ2-2; D possibly matches TRBD1 or TRBD2 (9 bases each). V was pared by 1 base and J by 5 bases, with 24 bases between. This CDR3 spans 19 amino acids. CDR1 is SGHKS and CDR2 is YYEKEE in the germline V gene (reference sequence). In DNA form, the CDR3 reads TGTGCCAGCAGCTTGACAGGGGGCTTTGCGGGAGGGAGAACCGGGGAGCTGTTTTTT. Translating gives CASSLTGGFAGGRTGELFF.

A few counts support this clone. The chain links TRBV29-1 to TRBJ2-1; no clear D. The CDR3 has 13 amino acids. V was clipped by 4 bases and J by 0 bases, with 7 bases between them. From germline, CDR1 is SQVTM and CDR2 ANQGSEA. The CDR3 protein is CSVGVSSYNEQFF. The CDR3 DNA is TGCAGCGTTGGGGTAAGCTCCTACAATGAGCAGTTCTTC.